The rows below give T cell receptor beta chains drawn from one sample of a study of cytomegalovirus exposure and HLA in healthy donors. Clones were sequenced by immunoSEQ multiplex PCR, and TCRdb holds only the in-frame ones, with some missing. The sample has 60,000 or so clones; roughly 91% are singletons. Sequencing input: PBMCs. Receptors were obtained from a woman aged 25 to 39 in good health and CMV-seronegative. The CDR3 runs from the conserved cysteine through the conserved F or W. A D gene is named only where the DNA matches it firmly. Size is omitted from some rows. Given values are once, few, many or a class for expanded clones.

>TRBV10-1|once|NA|TRBJ2-3
CASRGQTDTQYF
TGCGCCAGCAGAGGACAGACAGATACGCAGTATTTT
>TRBV27|once|NA|TRBJ1-2
CASSAISHSGYTF
TGTGCCAGCAGTGCGATATCCCACAGTGGCTACACCTTC
>TRBV6-5|NA|NA|TRBJ2-3
CASSQLAADTQYF
TGTGCCAGCAGCCAGTTAGCCGCAGATACGCAGTATTTT
>TRBV5-4|NA|NA|TRBJ2-2
CASSSSGELFF
TGTGCCAGCAGCTCTTCCGGGGAGCTGTTTTTT
>TRBV6-1|NA|NA|TRBJ2-7
CASSEGTEVRVEQYF
TGTGCCAGCAGTGAAGGGACAGAGGTTAGGGTAGAGCAGTACTTC
>TRBV12-5|NA|TRBD1|TRBJ1-1
CASGLNLGQGDTEAFF
TGTGCTAGTGGTTTGAACCTCGGACAGGGAGACACTGAAGCTTTCTTT
>TRBV27|NA|TRBD2|TRBJ2-1
CASSITTSGSDEQFF
TGTGCCAGCAGTATCACGACTAGCGGGAGCGATGAGCAGTTCTTC
>TRBV28|NA|NA|TRBJ2-7
CASSLSDEQYF
TGTGCCAGCAGTTTATCTGACGAGCAGTACTTC
>TRBV28|NA|TRBD2|TRBJ2-7
CASSFARRLAGGGSSYEQYF
TGTGCCAGCAGTTTCGCCAGGAGACTAGCGGGAGGGGGGAGCTCCTACGAGCAGTACTTC
>TRBV7-6|NA|NA|TRBJ2-7
CASSLGEGSSEQYF
TGTGCCAGCAGCTTAGGAGAGGGATCGTCCGAGCAGTACTTC
>TRBV6-1|NA|NA|TRBJ2-1
CASSEGGASYNEQFF
TGTGCCAGCAGTGAAGGCGGTGCCTCCTACAATGAGCAGTTCTTC
>TRBV28|NA|TRBD2|TRBJ2-1
CASRPGTSGYNEQFF
TGTGCCAGCAGACCCGGGACTAGCGGATACAATGAGCAGTTCTTC
>TRBV19|NA|TRBD1|TRBJ1-2
CASSALRGQGAPPYGYTF
TGTGCCAGTAGCGCCTTACGGGGACAGGGGGCTCCCCCCTATGGCTACACCTTC
>TRBV7-6|NA|NA|TRBJ2-3
CASSSGFQGKQDTQYF
TGTGCCAGCAGCTCCGGGTTCCAGGGGAAGCAGGATACGCAGTATTTT
>TRBV4-1|NA|NA|TRBJ2-1
CASSPAVGSYNEQFF
TGCGCCAGCAGCCCAGCGGTGGGCTCCTACAATGAGCAGTTCTTC
>TRBV12-5|NA|NA|TRBJ1-1
CASGFDGAGAFF
TGTGCTAGTGGTTTTGATGGGGCTGGAGCTTTCTTT
>TRBV28|NA|NA|TRBJ1-5
CASSLPGRASNQPQHF
TGTGCCAGCAGTCTGCCGGGCAGGGCTAGCAATCAGCCCCAGCATTTT
>TRBV11-3|once|TRBD2|TRBJ2-3
CASSLGIFGGREIADTQYF
TGTGCCAGCAGCTTAGGGATCTTCGGTGGGCGGGAGATCGCAGATACGCAGTATTTT
>TRBV19|NA|NA|TRBJ2-1
CASSIGEVGEQFF
TGTGCCAGTAGTATCGGGGAAGTTGGAGAGCAGTTCTTC
>TRBV5-4|NA|NA|TRBJ2-2
CASSLRLDVSGELFF
TGTGCCAGCAGCTTGAGGCTAGATGTCAGCGGGGAGCTGTTTTTT
>TRBV6-1|NA|TRBD1|TRBJ1-5
CASRPGTGVQPQHF
TGTGCCAGCCGACCCGGGACAGGGGTACAGCCCCAGCATTTT
>TRBV10-3|few|NA|TRBJ2-3
CAISDQSDTQYF
TGTGCCATCAGTGATCAATCAGATACGCAGTATTTT
>TRBV6-4|NA|TRBD2|TRBJ2-1
CASSENGRASYNEQFF
TGTGCCAGCAGTGAAAACGGGAGGGCCTCCTACAATGAGCAGTTCTTC
>TRBV6-5|few|TRBD2|TRBJ2-7
CASSYAGGSYEQYF
TGTGCCAGCAGTTACGCGGGAGGGAGCTACGAGCAGTACTTC
>TRBV5-6|NA|TRBD2|TRBJ2-2
CASSLWAGVGGELFF
TGTGCCAGCAGCTTGTGGGCGGGAGTCGGCGGGGAGCTGTTTTTT
>TRBV6-1|NA|NA|TRBJ2-1
CASSLDRVQGGEQFF
TGTGCCAGCAGTCTGGACAGGGTTCAGGGGGGGGAGCAGTTCTTC
>TRBV7-3|NA|TRBD2|TRBJ2-1
CASSLTSSGTYNEQFF
TGTGCCAGCAGCTTAACTTCTAGCGGGACCTACAATGAGCAGTTCTTC
>TRBV7-9|NA|NA|TRBJ2-2
CASSLDRFRGSGELFF
TGTGCCAGCAGCTTAGATCGATTTAGGGGGTCCGGGGAGCTGTTTTTT
>TRBV6-5|NA|TRBD2|TRBJ2-4
CASSFAGDTVENIQYF
TGTGCCAGCAGTTTTGCGGGAGATACGGTGGAAAACATTCAGTACTTC
>TRBV19|NA|NA|TRBJ1-1
CASSRDRRNTEAFF
TGTGCCAGTAGTAGAGACAGGCGGAACACTGAAGCTTTCTTT